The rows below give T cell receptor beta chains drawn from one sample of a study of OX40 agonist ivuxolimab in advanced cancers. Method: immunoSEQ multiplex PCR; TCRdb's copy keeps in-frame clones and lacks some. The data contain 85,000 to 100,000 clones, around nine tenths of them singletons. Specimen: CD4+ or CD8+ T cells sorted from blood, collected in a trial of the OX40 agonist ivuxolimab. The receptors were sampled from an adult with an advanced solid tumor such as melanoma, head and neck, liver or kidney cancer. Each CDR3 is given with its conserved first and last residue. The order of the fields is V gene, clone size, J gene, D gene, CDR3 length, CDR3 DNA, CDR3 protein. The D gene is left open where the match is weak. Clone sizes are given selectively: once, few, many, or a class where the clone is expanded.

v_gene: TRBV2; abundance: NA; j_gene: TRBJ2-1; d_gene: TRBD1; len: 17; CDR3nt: TGTGCCAGCACCTCTAGGGGGGGACAGGGGGCCCGAAATGAGCAGTTCTTC; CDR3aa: CASTSRGGQGARNEQFF
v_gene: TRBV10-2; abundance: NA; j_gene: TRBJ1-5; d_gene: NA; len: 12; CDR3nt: TGCGCCAGCAGTAGAGGGGAGCAGCCCCAGCATTTT; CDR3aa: CASSRGEQPQHF
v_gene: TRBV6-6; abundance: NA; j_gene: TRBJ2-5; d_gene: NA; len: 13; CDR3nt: TGTGCCAGCAGAAACAGGGTACAAGAGACCCAGTACTTC; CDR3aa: CASRNRVQETQYF
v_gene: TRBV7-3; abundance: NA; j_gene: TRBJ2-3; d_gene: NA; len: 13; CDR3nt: TGTGCCAGCAGCTTAGCACACACAGATACGCAGTATTTT; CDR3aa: CASSLAHTDTQYF
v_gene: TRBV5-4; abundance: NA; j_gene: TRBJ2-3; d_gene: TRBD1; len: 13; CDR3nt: TGTGCCAGCAGCATGGACAGGGCCGGCGGGCAGTATTTT; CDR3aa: CASSMDRAGGQYF
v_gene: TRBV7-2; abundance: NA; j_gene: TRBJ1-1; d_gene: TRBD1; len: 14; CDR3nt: TGTGCCAGCAGCAAGGACAGGGCTAACACTGAAGCTTTCTTT; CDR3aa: CASSKDRANTEAFF
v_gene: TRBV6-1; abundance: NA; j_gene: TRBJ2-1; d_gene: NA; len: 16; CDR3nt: TGTGCCAGCAGTGAGCAGGGGGGCGGCTCCTACAATGAGCAGTTCTTC; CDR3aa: CASSEQGGGSYNEQFF
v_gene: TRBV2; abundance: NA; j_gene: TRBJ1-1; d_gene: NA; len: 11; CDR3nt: TGTGCCAGCAGTGAGGGGGGGGAAGCTTTCTTT; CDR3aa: CASSEGGEAFF
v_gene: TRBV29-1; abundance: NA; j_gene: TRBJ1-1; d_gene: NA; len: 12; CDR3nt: TGCAGCGTTGACAGGGTATACACTGAAGCTTTCTTT; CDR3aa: CSVDRVYTEAFF
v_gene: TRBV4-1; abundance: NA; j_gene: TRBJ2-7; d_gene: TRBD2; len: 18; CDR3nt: TGCGCCAGCAGCCAAGAGAGCGGGGGGGCCTCCTTCTCCTACGAGCAGTACTTC; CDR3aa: CASSQESGGASFSYEQYF
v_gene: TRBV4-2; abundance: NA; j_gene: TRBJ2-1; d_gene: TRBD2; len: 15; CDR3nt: TGTGCCAGCAGCCTGAGGACTAGCGGGGTCTATGAGCAGTTCTTC; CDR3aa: CASSLRTSGVYEQFF
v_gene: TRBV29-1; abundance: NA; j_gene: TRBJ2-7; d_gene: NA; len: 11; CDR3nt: TGCAGCATCAGGGGGGCCTACGAGCAGTACTTC; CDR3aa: CSIRGAYEQYF
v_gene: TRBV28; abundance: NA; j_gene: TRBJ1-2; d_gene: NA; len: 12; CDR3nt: TGTGCCAGCAGCTTAGACACGTATGGCTACACCTTC; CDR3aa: CASSLDTYGYTF
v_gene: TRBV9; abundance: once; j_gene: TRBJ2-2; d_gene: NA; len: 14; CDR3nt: TGTGCCAGCAGCGTAGGCAGGAACACCGGGGAGCTGTTTTTT; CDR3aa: CASSVGRNTGELFF
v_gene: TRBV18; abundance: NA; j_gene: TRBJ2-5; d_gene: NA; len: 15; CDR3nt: TGTGCCAGCTCACCTCCCTCGGGTGGCGGAGAGACCCAGTACTTC; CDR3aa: CASSPPSGGGETQYF
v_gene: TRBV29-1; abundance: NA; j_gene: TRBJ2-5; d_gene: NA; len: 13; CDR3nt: TGCAGCGTTGTGGGTAAGGGACAAGAGACCCAGTACTTC; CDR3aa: CSVVGKGQETQYF
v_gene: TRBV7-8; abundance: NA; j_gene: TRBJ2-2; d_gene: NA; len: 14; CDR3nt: TGTGCCAGCAGCTATTCGTACGGGGCCGGGGAGCTGTTTTTT; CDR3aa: CASSYSYGAGELFF
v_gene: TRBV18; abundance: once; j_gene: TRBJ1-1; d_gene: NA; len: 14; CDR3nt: TGTGCCAGCTCACCATATGGGGGCGGGACTGAAGCTTTCTTT; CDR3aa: CASSPYGGGTEAFF
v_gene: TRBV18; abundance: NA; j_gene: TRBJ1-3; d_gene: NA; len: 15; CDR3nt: TGTGCCAGCTCAGCAGACCTTAACTCTGGAAACACCATATATTTT; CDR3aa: CASSADLNSGNTIYF
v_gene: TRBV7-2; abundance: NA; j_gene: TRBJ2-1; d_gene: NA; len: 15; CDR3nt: TGTGCCAGCAGCGTAACAGGAGAATCCTACAATGAGCAGTTCTTC; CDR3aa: CASSVTGESYNEQFF
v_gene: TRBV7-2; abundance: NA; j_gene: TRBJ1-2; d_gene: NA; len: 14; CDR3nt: TGTGCCAGCAGCTTAGTCGGAATGGGGGCAGGCTACACCTTC; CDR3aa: CASSLVGMGAGYTF
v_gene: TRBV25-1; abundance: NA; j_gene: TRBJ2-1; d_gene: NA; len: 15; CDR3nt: TGTGCCAGCAGTGAATTGGAACAGGCAAACAATGAGCAGTTCTTC; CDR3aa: CASSELEQANNEQFF
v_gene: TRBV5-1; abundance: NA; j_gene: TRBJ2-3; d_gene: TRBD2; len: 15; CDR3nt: TGCGCCAGCAGGCCGACTAGCGGGAACACAGATACGCAGTATTTT; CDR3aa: CASRPTSGNTDTQYF
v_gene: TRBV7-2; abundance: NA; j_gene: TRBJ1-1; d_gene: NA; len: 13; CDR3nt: TGTGCCAGCAGCTTACAGGGAAACACTGAAGCTTTCTTT; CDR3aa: CASSLQGNTEAFF
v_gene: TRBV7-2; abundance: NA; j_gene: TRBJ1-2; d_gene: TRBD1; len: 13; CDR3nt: TGTGCCAGCAGCTTGGGACAGTATTATGGCTACACCTTC; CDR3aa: CASSLGQYYGYTF
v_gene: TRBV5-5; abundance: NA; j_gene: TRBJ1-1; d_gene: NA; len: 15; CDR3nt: TGTGCCAGCAGCCCTAAGTACCTCTCGAACACTGAAGCTTTCTTT; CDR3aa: CASSPKYLSNTEAFF